The rows below give T cell receptor beta chains drawn from one sample of a study of blood T cell repertoires in COVID-19. The assay was immunoSEQ multiplex PCR, and TCRdb's table has in-frame clones only and misses some. The sample contains hundreds of thousands of clones, approximately 90% of which appear only once. The source material was peripheral blood. The source of these receptors is a man aged 18 to 35 with active or convalescent COVID-19. The CDR3 runs from the conserved cysteine through the conserved F or W. The D gene is left open where the match is weak. A clone size is listed for some rows: how often the clone was seen (once, few, many), or a class if it is expanded.

CDR3: CASSREGGRVETQYF; DNA: TGTGCCAGCAGTAGGGAGGGCGGGAGAGTTGAGACCCAGTACTTC; size: -; V: TRBV2; D: TRBD2; J: TRBJ2-5
CDR3: CASSVFRQAPEDTQYF; DNA: TGTGCCAGCAGCGTATTTCGCCAGGCCCCCGAAGATACGCAGTATTTT; size: few; V: TRBV9; D: -; J: TRBJ2-3
CDR3: CASSPVGRIYYNEQFF; DNA: TGTGCCAGCTCACCAGTTGGCAGAATTTACTACAATGAGCAGTTCTTC; size: -; V: TRBV18; D: -; J: TRBJ2-1
CDR3: CASSEDPYRGIEKLFF; DNA: TGTGCCAGCAGTGAAGATCCTTACAGGGGAATTGAAAAACTGTTTTTT; size: few; V: TRBV6-1; D: TRBD1; J: TRBJ1-4
CDR3: CASSAQGNQPQHF; DNA: TGTGCCAGCTCAGCCCAGGGGAATCAGCCCCAGCATTTT; size: few; V: TRBV18; D: -; J: TRBJ1-5
CDR3: CASSAAGTVFYEQYF; DNA: TGTGCCAGCAGTGCCGCCGGGACAGTGTTCTACGAGCAGTACTTC; size: -; V: TRBV25-1; D: TRBD1; J: TRBJ2-7
CDR3: CASSPVIAGALEQFF; DNA: TGTGCCAGTAGCCCTGTGATAGCGGGAGCCCTTGAGCAGTTCTTC; size: -; V: TRBV19; D: TRBD2; J: TRBJ2-1
CDR3: CASSLAGGPSEQYF; DNA: TGTGCCAGCAGTCTAGCGGGAGGACCCTCCGAGCAGTACTTC; size: -; V: TRBV2; D: TRBD2; J: TRBJ2-7
CDR3: CASSQQPQFEQFF; DNA: TGTGCCAGCAGCCAACAACCCCAGTTTGAGCAGTTCTTC; size: -; V: TRBV3-1/TRBV3-2; D: -; J: TRBJ2-1
CDR3: CASSGALGTGSYEQYF; DNA: TGTGCCAGCAGCGGAGCCCTGGGGACAGGATCCTACGAGCAGTACTTC; size: -; V: TRBV25-1; D: TRBD1; J: TRBJ2-7
CDR3: CASSVVGGPAEREKLFF; DNA: TGTGCCAGCAGCGTAGTTGGAGGACCGGCCGAGAGGGAAAAACTGTTTTTT; size: -; V: TRBV9; D: -; J: TRBJ1-4
CDR3: CATSDLGGGTYNEQFF; DNA: TGTGCCACCAGTGATTTGGGCGGGGGCACCTACAATGAGCAGTTCTTC; size: -; V: TRBV24-1; D: -; J: TRBJ2-1
CDR3: CATESTGSEQYF; DNA: TGTGCCACCGAGAGTACGGGGAGCGAGCAGTACTTC; size: few; V: TRBV15; D: -; J: TRBJ2-7
CDR3: CASSFFGRGAGQPQHF; DNA: TGTGCCAGCAGCTTTTTTGGTCGGGGAGCGGGTCAGCCCCAGCATTTT; size: -; V: TRBV7-8; D: -; J: TRBJ1-5
CDR3: CASSPGTGDSGELFF; DNA: TGTGCCAGCAGCCCGGGGACAGGGGATTCCGGGGAGCTGTTTTTT; size: -; V: TRBV13; D: TRBD1; J: TRBJ2-2
CDR3: CASSPGSGHFSPLHF; DNA: TGTGCCAGTAGTCCAGGGTCGGGACACTTTTCACCCCTCCACTTT; size: -; V: TRBV19; D: -; J: TRBJ1-6
CDR3: CASSNLLAGGYTGELFF; DNA: TGTGCCAGTAGTAACCTTCTAGCGGGGGGTTACACCGGGGAGCTGTTTTTT; size: -; V: TRBV19; D: TRBD2; J: TRBJ2-2
CDR3: CASSFDSGTTDTQYF; DNA: TGTGCCAGCAGCTTTGATAGCGGGACGACAGATACGCAGTATTTT; size: -; V: TRBV7-8; D: TRBD2; J: TRBJ2-3
CDR3: CATSDAGGLSGRAGIGGSYNEQFF; DNA: TGTGCCACCAGTGACGCAGGGGGCCTTAGCGGGAGGGCCGGGATCGGTGGCTCCTACAATGAGCAGTTCTTC; size: -; V: TRBV24-1; D: TRBD2; J: TRBJ2-1
CDR3: CASSWSQGQPQHF; DNA: TGTGCCAGCAGTTGGAGCCAGGGTCAGCCCCAGCATTTT; size: -; V: TRBV27; D: -; J: TRBJ1-5
CDR3: CATSVSPGTGEVYEQYF; DNA: TGTGCCACCAGTGTCTCCCCTGGGACGGGAGAGGTCTACGAGCAGTACTTC; size: -; V: TRBV24-1; D: -; J: TRBJ2-7
CDR3: CASSYLGLAGYRNEQYF; DNA: TGTGCCAGCAGTTACCTGGGACTAGCGGGATATCGGAACGAGCAGTACTTC; size: -; V: TRBV6-9; D: TRBD2; J: TRBJ2-7
CDR3: CASSPRGQEDLYGYTF; DNA: TGCGCCAGCAGCCCAAGAGGACAGGAAGACTTATATGGCTACACCTTC; size: -; V: TRBV4-1; D: TRBD1; J: TRBJ1-2
CDR3: CASSQFVLESPGEADTQYF; DNA: TGTGCCAGCAGCCAATTTGTTTTGGAGTCACCGGGAGAGGCAGATACGCAGTATTTT; size: few; V: TRBV3-1/TRBV3-2; D: -; J: TRBJ2-3
CDR3: CASSPVGQGSNQPQHF; DNA: TGTGCCAGCAGCCCCGTTGGACAGGGAAGCAATCAGCCCCAGCATTTT; size: -; V: TRBV7-9; D: TRBD1; J: TRBJ1-5
CDR3: CASTPGMDQPQHF; DNA: TGTGCCAGCACCCCCGGGATGGATCAGCCCCAGCATTTT; size: -; V: TRBV28; D: -; J: TRBJ1-5
CDR3: CASSPRIAGGTDTQYF; DNA: TGTGCCAGTAGTCCCCGCATAGCGGGAGGCACAGATACGCAGTATTTT; size: -; V: TRBV19; D: TRBD2; J: TRBJ2-3
CDR3: CASSQEPTAGVSYEQYF; DNA: TGCGCCAGCAGCCAAGAGCCCACAGCGGGAGTTTCCTACGAGCAGTACTTC; size: -; V: TRBV4-1; D: TRBD2; J: TRBJ2-7
CDR3: CATSRDHGTGLGYTF; DNA: TGTGCCACCAGCAGAGACCACGGGACAGGGCTAGGCTACACCTTC; size: -; V: TRBV15; D: TRBD1; J: TRBJ1-2
CDR3: CASSSHLKAGDVQFF; DNA: TGTGCCAGCAGCAGCCACCTAAAGGCAGGTGATGTTCAGTTCTTC; size: -; V: TRBV21-1; D: -; J: TRBJ2-1